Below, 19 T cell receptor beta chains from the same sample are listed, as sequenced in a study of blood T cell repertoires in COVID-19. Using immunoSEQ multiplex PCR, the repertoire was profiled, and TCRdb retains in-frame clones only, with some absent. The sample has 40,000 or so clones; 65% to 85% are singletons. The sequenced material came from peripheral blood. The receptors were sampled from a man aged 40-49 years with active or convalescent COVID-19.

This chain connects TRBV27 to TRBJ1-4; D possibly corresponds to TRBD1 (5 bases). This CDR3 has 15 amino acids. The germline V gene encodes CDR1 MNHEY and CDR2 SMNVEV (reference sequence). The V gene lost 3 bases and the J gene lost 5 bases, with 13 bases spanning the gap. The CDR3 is CASSLRGVINEKLFF. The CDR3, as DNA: TGTGCCAGCAGTTTGCGGGGCGTGATAAATGAAAAACTGTTTTTT.

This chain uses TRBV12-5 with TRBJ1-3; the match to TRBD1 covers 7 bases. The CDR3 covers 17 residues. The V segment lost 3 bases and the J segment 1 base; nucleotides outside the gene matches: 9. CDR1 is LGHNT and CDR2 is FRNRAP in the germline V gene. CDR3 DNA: TGTGCTAGTGGTTTAGTGACAGGGCCCAAGTCTGGAAACACCATATATTTT. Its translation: CASGLVTGPKSGNTIYF.

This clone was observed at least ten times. CDR3 sequence (DNA): TGTGCCAGCGGTCTGGGAGTTACTGAAGCTTTCTTT. Translation gives CASGLGVTEAFF. The chain joins TRBV25-1 to TRBJ1-1; D ambiguous. Trimming shortened V by 8 bases and J by 5 bases, and 12 bases separated the two germline ends. Germline V gene data show CDR1 as MGHDK and CDR2 as SYGVNS. The CDR3 runs 12 residues.

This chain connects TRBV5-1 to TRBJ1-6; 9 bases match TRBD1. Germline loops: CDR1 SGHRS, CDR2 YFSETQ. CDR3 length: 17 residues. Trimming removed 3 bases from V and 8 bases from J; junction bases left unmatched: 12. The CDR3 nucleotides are TGCGCCAGCAGCTCCCTTTCGACAGGGGGGAAGGATTCACCCCTCCACTTT. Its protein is CASSSLSTGGKDSPLHF.

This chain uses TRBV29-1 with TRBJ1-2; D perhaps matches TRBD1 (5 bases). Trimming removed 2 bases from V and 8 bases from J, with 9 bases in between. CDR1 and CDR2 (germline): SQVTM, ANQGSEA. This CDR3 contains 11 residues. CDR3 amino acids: CSVEQGQGYTF. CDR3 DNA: TGCAGCGTTGAACAGGGCCAAGGCTACACCTTC.

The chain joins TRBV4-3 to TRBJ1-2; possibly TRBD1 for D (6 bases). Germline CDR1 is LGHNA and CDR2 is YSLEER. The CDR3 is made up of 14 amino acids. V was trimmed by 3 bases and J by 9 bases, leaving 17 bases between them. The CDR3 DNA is TGCGCCAGCAGCCAGTCGGGGGGGCCTAATCGCTACACCTTC. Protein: CASSQSGGPNRYTF.

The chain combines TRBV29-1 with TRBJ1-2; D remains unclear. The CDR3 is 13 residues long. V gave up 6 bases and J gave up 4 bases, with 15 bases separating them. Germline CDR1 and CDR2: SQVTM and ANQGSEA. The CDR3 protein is CSVATTRFYGYTF. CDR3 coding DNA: TGCAGCGTCGCGACGACTAGGTTCTATGGCTACACCTTC.

The DNA for the CDR3 is TGTGCCGGAAAACAGTCATACACTGAAGCTTTCTTT. As protein: CAGKQSYTEAFF. The chain carries TRBV30 and TRBJ1-1, with D unresolved. The CDR3 runs to 12 residues. Trimming pared 8 bases from V and 3 bases from J, leaving 13 bases between. Germline V gives CDR1 GTSNPN, CDR2 SVGIG (reference sequence).

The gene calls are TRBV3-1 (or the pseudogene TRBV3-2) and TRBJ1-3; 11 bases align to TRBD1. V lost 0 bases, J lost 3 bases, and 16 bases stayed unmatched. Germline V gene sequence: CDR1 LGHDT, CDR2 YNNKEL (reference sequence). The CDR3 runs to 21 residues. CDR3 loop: CASSQEEGGRRTGGCGNTIYF. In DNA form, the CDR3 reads TGTGCCAGCAGCCAAGAAGAAGGGGGCCGCCGGACAGGGGGCTGTGGAAACACCATATATTTT.

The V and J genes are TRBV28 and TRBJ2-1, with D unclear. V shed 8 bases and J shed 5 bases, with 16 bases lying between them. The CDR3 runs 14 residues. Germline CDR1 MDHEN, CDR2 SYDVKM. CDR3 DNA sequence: TGTGCCAGCTCAACCAGGCTCCCCAACAATGAGCAGTTCTTC. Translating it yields CASSTRLPNNEQFF.

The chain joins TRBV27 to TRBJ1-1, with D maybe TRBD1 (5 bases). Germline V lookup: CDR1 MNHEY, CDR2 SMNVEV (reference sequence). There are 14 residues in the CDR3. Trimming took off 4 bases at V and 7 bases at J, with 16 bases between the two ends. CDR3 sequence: CASSWSGGANEAFF. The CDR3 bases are TGTGCCAGCAGTTGGAGCGGCGGGGCAAATGAAGCTTTCTTT.

The CDR3 DNA follows: TGTGCCATCAGGGCAGTGAAACACAATGAGCAGTTCTTC. Translating it yields CAIRAVKHNEQFF. This sequence joins TRBV10-3 and TRBJ2-1; the D is unclear. V lost 6 bases and J 5 bases, leaving 11 bases between the germline ends. The CDR3 has 13 residues. The germline CDR1 and CDR2 sequences are ENHRY and SYGVKD.

The CDR3 coding sequence is TGCGCCGGGCGCGGGTGCGGGGGGAATCAGCCCCAGCATTTT. It specifies CAGRGCGGNQPQHF. The chain recombines TRBV10-1 with TRBJ1-5, with D tentatively TRBD1 (5 bases). Trimming shortened V by 11 bases and J by 4 bases, and 18 bases separated the two germline ends. The germline V gene has CDR1 WNHNN and CDR2 SYGVQD (reference sequence). The CDR3 loop spans 14 amino acids.

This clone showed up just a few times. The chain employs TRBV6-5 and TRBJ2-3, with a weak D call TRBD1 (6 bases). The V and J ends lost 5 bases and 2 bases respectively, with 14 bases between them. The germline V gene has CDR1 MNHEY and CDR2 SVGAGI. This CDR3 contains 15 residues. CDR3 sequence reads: CASSPRQDFTDTQYF. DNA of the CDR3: TGTGCCAGCAGTCCCCGACAGGACTTCACAGATACGCAGTATTTT.

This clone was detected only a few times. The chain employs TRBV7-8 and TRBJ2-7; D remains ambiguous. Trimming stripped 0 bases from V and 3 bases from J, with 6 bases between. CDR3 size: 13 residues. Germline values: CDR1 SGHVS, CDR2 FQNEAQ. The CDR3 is CASSLAPGYEQYF. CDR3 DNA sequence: TGTGCCAGCAGCTTAGCCCCAGGCTACGAGCAGTACTTC.

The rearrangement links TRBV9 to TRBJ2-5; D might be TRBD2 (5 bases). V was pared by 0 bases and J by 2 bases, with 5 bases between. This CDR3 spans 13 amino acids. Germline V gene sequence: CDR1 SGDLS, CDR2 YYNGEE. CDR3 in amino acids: CASSVGRQETQYF. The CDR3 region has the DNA TGTGCCAGCAGCGTAGGGAGGCAAGAGACCCAGTACTTC.

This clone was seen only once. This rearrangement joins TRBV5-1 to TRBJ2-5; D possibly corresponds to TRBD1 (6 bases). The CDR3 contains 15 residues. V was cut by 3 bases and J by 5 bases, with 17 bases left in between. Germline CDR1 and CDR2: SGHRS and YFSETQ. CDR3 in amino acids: CASSSNTGSRETQYF. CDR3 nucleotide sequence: TGCGCCAGCAGCTCTAATACAGGGTCCAGGGAGACCCAGTACTTC.

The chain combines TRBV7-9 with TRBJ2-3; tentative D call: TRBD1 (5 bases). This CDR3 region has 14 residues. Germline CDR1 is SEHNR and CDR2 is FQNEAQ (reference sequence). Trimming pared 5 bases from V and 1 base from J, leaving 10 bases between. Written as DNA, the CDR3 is TGTGCCAGCAGCCCAGGGTTGGGCACAGATACGCAGTATTTT. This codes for CASSPGLGTDTQYF.

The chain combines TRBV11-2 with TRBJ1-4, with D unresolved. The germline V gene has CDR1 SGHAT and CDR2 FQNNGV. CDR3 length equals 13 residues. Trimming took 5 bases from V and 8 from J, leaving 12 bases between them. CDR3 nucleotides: TGTGCCAGCAGCCCTCACAGAATAGAAAAACTGTTTTTT. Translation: CASSPHRIEKLFF.